This T cell receptor (beta chain) was recorded in a study of T cells in Graves' hyperthyroidism and ophthalmopathy. Study overall: Any treatment followed the collection of peripheral blood at initial diagnosis.

The investigators amplified TCR beta CDR3 regions from RNA transcripts. HTBI primers were employed in a first-round RT-PCR of the TCR CDR3. TCRdb analysed the multiplex PCR reads with MiXCR anew, one entry per CDR3 protein. The repertoire holds hundreds of thousands of distinct CDR3 sequences, with 14% to 15% as singletons. The table lists this clonotype with a few counts. No antigen is known for it. Whole-study findings and limits: In blood, most of the thyroid clonotypes expanded above 0.001 were also present.

V gave up 1 base and J gave up 2 bases, with 16 bases separating them. This CDR3 comprises 16 residues. The germline V gene has CDR1 SGHRS and CDR2 YFSETQ. The specimen was blood. The sequence derives from a middle-aged woman with Graves' ophthalmopathy. This chain uses TRBV5-1 with TRBJ2-7, with D possibly matching TRBD2 (5 bases). The CDR3 is CASSLPVGSSAYEQYF. The CDR3 nucleotides are TGCGCCAGCAGCTTGCCGGTGGGGAGCTCCGCCTACGAGCAGTACTTC.